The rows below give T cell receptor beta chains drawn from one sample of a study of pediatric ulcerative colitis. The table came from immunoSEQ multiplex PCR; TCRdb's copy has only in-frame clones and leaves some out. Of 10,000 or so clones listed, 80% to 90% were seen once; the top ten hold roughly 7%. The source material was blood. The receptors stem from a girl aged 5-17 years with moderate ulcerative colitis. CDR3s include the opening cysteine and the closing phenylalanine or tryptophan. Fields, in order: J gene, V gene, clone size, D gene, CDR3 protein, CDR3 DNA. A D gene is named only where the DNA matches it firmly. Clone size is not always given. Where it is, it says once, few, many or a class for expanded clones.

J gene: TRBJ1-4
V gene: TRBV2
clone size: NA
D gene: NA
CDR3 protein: CASSEAATNEKLFF
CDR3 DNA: TGTGCCAGCAGTGAGGCTGCAACTAATGAAAAACTGTTTTTT

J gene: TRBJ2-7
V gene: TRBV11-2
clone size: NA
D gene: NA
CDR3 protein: CASSLVARVAYEQYF
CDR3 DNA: TGTGCCAGCAGCTTAGTAGCCAGGGTCGCATACGAGCAGTACTTC

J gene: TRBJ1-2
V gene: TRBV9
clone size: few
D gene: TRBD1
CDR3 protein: CASSVARQGHGYTF
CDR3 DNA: TGTGCCAGCAGCGTAGCCAGACAGGGTCATGGCTACACCTTC

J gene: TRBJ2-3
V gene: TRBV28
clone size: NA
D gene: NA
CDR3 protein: CASSLVWGTGEVTDTQYF
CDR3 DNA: TGTGCCAGCAGTTTAGTATGGGGAACAGGGGAGGTCACAGATACGCAGTATTTT

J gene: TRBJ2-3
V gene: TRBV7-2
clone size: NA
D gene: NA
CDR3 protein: CASSLVADTQYF
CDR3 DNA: TGTGCCAGCAGCTTAGTTGCAGATACGCAGTATTTT

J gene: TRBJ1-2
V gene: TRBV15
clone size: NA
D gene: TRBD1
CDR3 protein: CATSRGQPINYGYTF
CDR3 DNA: TGTGCCACCAGCAGGGGACAGCCGATTAACTATGGCTACACCTTC

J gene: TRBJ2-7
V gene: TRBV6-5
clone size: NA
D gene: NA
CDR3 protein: CASSYSWDQSSYEQYF
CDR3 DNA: TGTGCCAGCAGTTACTCGTGGGACCAGAGCTCCTACGAGCAGTACTTC

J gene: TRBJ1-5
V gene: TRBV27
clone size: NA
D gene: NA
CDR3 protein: CASRAGGGNQPQHF
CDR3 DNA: TGTGCCAGCAGGGCGGGTGGGGGCAATCAGCCCCAGCATTTT

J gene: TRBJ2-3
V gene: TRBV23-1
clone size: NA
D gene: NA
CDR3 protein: CASSHPTGPGADTQYF
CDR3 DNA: TGCGCCAGCAGTCATCCGACAGGCCCCGGGGCAGATACGCAGTATTTT

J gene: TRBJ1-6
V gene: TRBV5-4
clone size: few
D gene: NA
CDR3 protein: CASSLDVSPLHF
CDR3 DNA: TGTGCCAGCAGCTTGGACGTCTCACCCCTCCACTTT

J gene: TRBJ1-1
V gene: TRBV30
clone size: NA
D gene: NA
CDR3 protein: CAWSGQGSRTEAFF
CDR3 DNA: TGTGCCTGGAGTGGGCAAGGGAGTCGGACTGAAGCTTTCTTT

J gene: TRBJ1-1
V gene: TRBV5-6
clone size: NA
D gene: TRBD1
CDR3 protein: CASSDRGLMNTEAFF
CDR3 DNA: TGTGCCAGCAGCGACAGGGGTCTGATGAACACTGAAGCTTTCTTT

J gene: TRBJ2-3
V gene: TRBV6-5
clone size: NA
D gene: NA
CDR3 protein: CASSYEGRTDTQYF
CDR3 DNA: TGTGCCAGCAGTTACGAGGGGCGCACAGATACGCAGTATTTT

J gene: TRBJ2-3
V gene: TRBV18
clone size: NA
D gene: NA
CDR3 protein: CASSPRGRLLEDTQYF
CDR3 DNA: TGTGCCAGCTCACCAAGAGGGAGGTTACTGGAGGATACGCAGTATTTT

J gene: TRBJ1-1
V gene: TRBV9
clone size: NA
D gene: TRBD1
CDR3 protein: CASSVRDRGYMNTEAFF
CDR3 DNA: TGTGCCAGCAGCGTCCGGGACAGGGGTTACATGAACACTGAAGCTTTCTTT

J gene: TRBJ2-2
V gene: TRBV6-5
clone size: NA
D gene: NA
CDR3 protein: CASNRGGTGELFF
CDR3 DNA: TGTGCCAGCAATCGAGGGGGCACCGGGGAGCTGTTTTTT

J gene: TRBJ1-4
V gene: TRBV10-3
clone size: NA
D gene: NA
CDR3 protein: CAISDGRNNEKLFF
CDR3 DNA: TGTGCCATCAGTGATGGGCGGAATAATGAAAAACTGTTTTTT

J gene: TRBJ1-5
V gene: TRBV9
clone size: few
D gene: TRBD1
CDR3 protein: CASSAGQGNQPQHF
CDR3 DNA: TGTGCCAGCAGCGCAGGACAGGGCAATCAGCCCCAGCATTTT

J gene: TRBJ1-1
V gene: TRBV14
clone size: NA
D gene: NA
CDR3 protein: CASSQDQLWTGRDTEAFF
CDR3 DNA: TGTGCCAGCAGCCAAGACCAACTTTGGACTGGGCGCGACACTGAAGCTTTCTTT

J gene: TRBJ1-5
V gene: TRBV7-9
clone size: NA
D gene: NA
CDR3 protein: CASSPTGEPQHF
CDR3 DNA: TGTGCCAGCAGCCCGACCGGCGAGCCCCAGCATTTT

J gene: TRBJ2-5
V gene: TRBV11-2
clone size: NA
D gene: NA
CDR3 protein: CASSLGQIQETQYF
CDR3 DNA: TGTGCCAGCAGCTTAGGACAGATCCAAGAGACCCAGTACTTC

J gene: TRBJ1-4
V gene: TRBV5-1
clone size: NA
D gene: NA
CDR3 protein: CASSTDSREKLFF
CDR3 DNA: TGCGCCAGCAGCACGGACAGCCGTGAAAAACTGTTTTTT

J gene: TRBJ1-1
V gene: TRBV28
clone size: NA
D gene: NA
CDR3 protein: CAAGRGTEAFF
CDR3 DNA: TGTGCCGCAGGTCGAGGGACTGAAGCTTTCTTT

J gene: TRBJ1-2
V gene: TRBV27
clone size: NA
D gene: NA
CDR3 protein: CASSFLSGEQGGYTF
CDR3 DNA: TGTGCCAGCAGTTTTCTATCTGGGGAACAGGGTGGCTACACCTTC

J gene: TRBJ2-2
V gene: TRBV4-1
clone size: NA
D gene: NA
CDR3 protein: CASRRHGIPNTGELFF
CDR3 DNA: TGCGCCAGCAGACGACACGGCATCCCGAACACCGGGGAGCTGTTTTTT

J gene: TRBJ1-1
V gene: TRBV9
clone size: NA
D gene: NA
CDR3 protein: CASTETSGAEAFF
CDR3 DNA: TGTGCCAGCACCGAAACTTCCGGGGCTGAAGCTTTCTTT

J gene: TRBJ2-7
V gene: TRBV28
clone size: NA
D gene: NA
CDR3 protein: CASSYDNAYEQYF
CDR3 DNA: TGTGCCAGCAGCTATGACAACGCCTACGAGCAGTACTTC

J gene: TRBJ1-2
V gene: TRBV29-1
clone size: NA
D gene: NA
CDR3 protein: CSVELPGDGTYGYTF
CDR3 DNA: TGCAGCGTTGAACTGCCAGGGGACGGTACCTATGGCTACACCTTC